The 5 T cell receptor beta chains below all came from one sample that was sequenced in a study of OX40 agonist ivuxolimab in advanced cancers. TCRdb's copy holds only in-frame clones and misses some; the assay was immunoSEQ multiplex PCR. The sample carries 70,000 or so clones, 80% recorded once. This specimen consisted of CD4+ or CD8+ T cells sorted from blood, obtained in a trial of the OX40 agonist ivuxolimab. These receptors were collected from an adult with an advanced solid tumor such as melanoma, head and neck, liver or kidney cancer.

CDR3 nucleotides: TGTGCCACCGGTACAGGTCTGGGCACTGAAGCTTTCTTT. The encoded protein is CATGTGLGTEAFF. The chain couples TRBV15 to TRBJ1-1; perhaps TRBD1 as D (5 bases). CDR3 length: 13 amino acids. Trimming removed 8 bases at V and 4 bases at J, with 14 bases between. Germline-derived CDR1 and CDR2 are LNHNV and YYDKDF (reference sequence).

The rearrangement uses TRBV11-1 and TRBJ2-2, with D hard to call. V dropped 5 bases and J dropped 2 bases, with 15 bases sitting between them. The germline V gene has CDR1 SGHAT and CDR2 FQDESV (reference sequence). CDR3 length: 16 residues. DNA of the CDR3: TGTGCCAGCAGCCGACAAGCCAAACTAAACACCGGGGAGCTGTTTTTT. Translation: CASSRQAKLNTGELFF.

This clone was observed many times. The chain links TRBV5-6 to TRBJ1-1; a weak D match, TRBD1 (5 bases). This CDR3 has 15 residues. The germline gives CDR1 SGHDT, CDR2 YYEEEE. V lost 4 bases and J 0 bases, leaving 13 bases between the germline ends. The CDR3 protein is CASSPTGRLNTEAFF. The CDR3 DNA follows: TGTGCCAGCAGCCCAACGGGACGGTTGAACACTGAAGCTTTCTTT.

The chain recombines TRBV30 with TRBJ1-2; no firm D call. CDR3 length equals 13 residues. Germline values: CDR1 GTSNPN, CDR2 SVGIG (reference sequence). The V end lost 0 bases, the J end lost 7 bases, and 12 bases lay between the germline ends. The CDR3 nucleotides are TGTGCCTGGAGTGTAGTGGGATTTGGTGGCTACACCTTC. Its protein is CAWSVVGFGGYTF.

This clone was seen more than once but under ten times. The V gene is TRBV9, the J gene TRBJ2-3; D is undetermined. Trimming took 2 bases from V and 5 from J, leaving 9 bases between them. CDR1 is SGDLS and CDR2 is YYNGEE in the germline V gene. The CDR3 sequence is 13 residues long. The CDR3 DNA sequence: TGTGCCAGCAGCGTGTCGTGGGGAGATACGCAGTATTTT. It is translated as CASSVSWGDTQYF.